This TCR beta chain derives from a study of blood T cells in healthy people across ages. Trimming removed 7 bases from V and 4 bases from J, with 14 bases in between. The CDR3 is 14 amino acids. Germline CDR1 and CDR2: MDHEN and SYDVKM. Worth noting for this clonotype: As yet, its antigen is unknown.

The use of a sample-barcoded 5' primer and a J-beta primer mix characterized a second PCR of 7 to 11 cycles. TCRdb re-called the 5' RACE reads with MiXCR, one entry per CDR3 protein. The table shows fewer than 800,000 distinct CDR3 sequences, with around half occurring only once. Russia was home to the donors, healthy Caucasian individuals aged roughly 6 to 90. Every sample had a minimum of 6.5 million PBMCs isolated. Regarding the study as a whole: Whereas aged donors had fewer naive CD4+ cells, long-lived donors had more of them and higher diversity. No conclusive comparison of naive versus antigen-experienced cells was possible with unsorted PBMCs.

The chain has TRBV28 and TRBJ1-5, with a possible D match to TRBD1 (6 bases). The sequencing input was blood. The sequence was collected from a woman aged 55-69 years in good health. The CDR3 nucleotides read TGTGCCAGCAATTTTTTAGGGGGAAATCAGCCCCAGCATTTT. It yields the protein CASNFLGGNQPQHF.